The T cell receptor beta chain described here comes from a study of shared clonotypes between healthy human individuals. Points from the study as a whole: Non-shared clonotypes had lower generation probabilities than those shared by all four donors. The authors expected sequencing depth to affect clonotype sharing among donors.

On this clone: Its antigen is not identified.

Terminally differentiated effector memory CD45RA+ cells were excluded by CCR7 positive selection of CD45RO-negative cells. CDR1 and CDR2 (germline): SGHRS, YFSETQ. V dropped 5 bases and J dropped 4; count of bases not matched to a gene: 13. This CDR3 is 16 amino acids long. Assay: immunoSEQ multiplex PCR; the TCRdb copy retains only in-frame clones and omits some. The repertoire consists of 600,000 or so clones, with roughly 98% occurring once and the leading ten covering 0.3%. This chain joins TRBV5-1 and TRBJ2-7; 9 bases line up with TRBD1. The specimen sequenced was naive CD8+ T cells sorted from blood. The TCR originated in a man aged 25-45 years in good health. In DNA, the CDR3 is TGCGCCAGCAGTCGGACAGGGGACAAACCTTATTACGAGCAGTACTTC. This codes for CASSRTGDKPYYEQYF.